This TCR beta chain was identified during a study of early T cells in non-severe SARS-CoV-2 infection. Researchers tagged individual cDNA molecules with unique molecular identifiers. Using its own MiXCR run on the 5' RACE reads, TCRdb lists one record per CDR3 protein. The sample contains some 49,000 distinct CDR3 sequences, 12% of which appear only once. There are a few counts of this clonotype. Trimming removed 7 bases from V and 0 bases from J, with 10 bases in between. Germline lookup yields CDR1 MNHEY and CDR2 SVGAGI. This CDR3 spans 15 amino acids. This TCR was recovered from an adult who was a healthcare worker with PCR-confirmed SARS-CoV-2 infection or an uninfected control (not recorded which). Specimen: whole blood. The gene calls are TRBV6-5 and TRBJ2-6; TRBD1 might be the D (6 bases). This CDR3 reads CASKRGGSGANVLTF. CDR3 sequence (DNA): TGTGCCAGCAAAAGAGGGGGCTCTGGGGCCAACGTCCTGACTTTC.